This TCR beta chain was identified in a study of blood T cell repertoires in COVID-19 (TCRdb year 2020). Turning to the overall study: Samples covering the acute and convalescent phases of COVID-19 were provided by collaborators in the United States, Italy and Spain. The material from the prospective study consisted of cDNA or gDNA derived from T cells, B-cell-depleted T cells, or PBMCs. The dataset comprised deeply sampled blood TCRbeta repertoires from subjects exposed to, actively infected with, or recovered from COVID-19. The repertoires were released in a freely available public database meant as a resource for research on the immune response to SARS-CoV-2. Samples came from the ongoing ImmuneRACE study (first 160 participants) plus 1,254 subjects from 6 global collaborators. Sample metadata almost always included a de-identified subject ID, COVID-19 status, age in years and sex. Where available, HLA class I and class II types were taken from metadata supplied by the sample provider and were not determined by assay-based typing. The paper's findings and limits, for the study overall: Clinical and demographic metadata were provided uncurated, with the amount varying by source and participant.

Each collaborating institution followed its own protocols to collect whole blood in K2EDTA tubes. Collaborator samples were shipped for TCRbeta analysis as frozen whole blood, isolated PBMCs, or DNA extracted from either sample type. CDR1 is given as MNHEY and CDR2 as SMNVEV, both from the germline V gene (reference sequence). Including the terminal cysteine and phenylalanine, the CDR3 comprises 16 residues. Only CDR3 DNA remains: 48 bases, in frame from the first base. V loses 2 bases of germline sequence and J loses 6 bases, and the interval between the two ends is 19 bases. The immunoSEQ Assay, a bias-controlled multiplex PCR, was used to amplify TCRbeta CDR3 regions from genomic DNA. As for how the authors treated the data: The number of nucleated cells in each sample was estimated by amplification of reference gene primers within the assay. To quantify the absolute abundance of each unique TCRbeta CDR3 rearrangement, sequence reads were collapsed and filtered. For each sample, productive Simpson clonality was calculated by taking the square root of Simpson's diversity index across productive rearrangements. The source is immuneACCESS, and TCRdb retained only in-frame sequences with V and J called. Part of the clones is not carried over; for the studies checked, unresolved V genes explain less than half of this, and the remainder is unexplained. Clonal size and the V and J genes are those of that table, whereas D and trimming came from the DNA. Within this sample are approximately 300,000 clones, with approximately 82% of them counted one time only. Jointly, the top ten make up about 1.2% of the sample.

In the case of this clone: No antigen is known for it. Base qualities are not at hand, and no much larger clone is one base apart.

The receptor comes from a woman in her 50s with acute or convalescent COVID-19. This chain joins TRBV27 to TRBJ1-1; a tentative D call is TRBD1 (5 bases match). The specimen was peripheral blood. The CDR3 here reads CASSLTPLRGGSEAFF. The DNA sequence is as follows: TGTGCCAGCAGTTTAACCCCCTTAAGGGGAGGCTCTGAAGCTTTCTTT.